One sample yielded the 9 T cell receptor beta chains listed below, sequenced in a study of control samples from healthy donors and cancer patients. The protocol was immunoSEQ multiplex PCR, while the TCRdb copy is restricted to in-frame clones and leaves out a portion. This table holds approximately 190,000 clones. The sequenced material came from blood. These receptors were obtained from a woman between 25 and 40 years old in good health.

The gene calls are TRBV7-8 and TRBJ2-3; a possible D gene is TRBD2 (6 bases). V lost 3 bases and J lost 4, with 11 bases in between. Germline V CDR1 and CDR2: SGHVS, FQNEAQ. The CDR3 extends over 14 amino acids. The CDR3 region has the DNA TGTGCCAGCAGCTTCTTCGGAGGGGCAGATACGCAGTATTTT. It encodes CASSFFGGADTQYF. Looking up the rest from reference TRBV7-8 and TRBJ2-3 gives the full variable domain: GAGVSQSPRYKVAKRGQDVALRCDPISGHVSLFWYQQALGQGPEFLTYFQNEAQLDKSGLPSDRFFAERPEGSVSTLKIQRTQQEDSAVYLCASSFFGGADTQYFGPGTRLTVL.

V usage is TRBV6-5 and J usage is TRBJ1-5; 7 bases align to TRBD1. Trimming took 0 bases from V and 4 from J; bases not matched to a gene: 6. The CDR3 contains 16 residues. Germline V gives CDR1 MNHEY, CDR2 SVGAGI. The DNA of the CDR3 is TGTGCCAGCAGTTACTCGACAGGGACAAGGAATCAGCCCCAGCATTTT. Translation gives CASSYSTGTRNQPQHF.

CDR3 sequence reads: CASSQWTGKETQYF. CDR3 nucleotide sequence: TGTGCCAGCAGCCAATGGACTGGAAAAGAGACCCAGTACTTC. The chain carries TRBV14 and TRBJ2-5, with a weak D call TRBD2 (5 bases). Germline V CDR1 and CDR2: SGHDN, FVKESK. The CDR3 runs to 14 residues. V lost 2 bases to trimming and J lost 3 bases, with 10 bases between them. Full variable domain (missing parts from reference TRBV14 and TRBJ2-5): EAGVTQFPSHSVIEKGQTVTLRCDPISGHDNLYWYRRVMGKEIKFLLHFVKESKQDESGMPNNRFLAERTGGTYSTLKVQPAELEDSGVYFCASSQWTGKETQYFGPGTRLLVL.

V and J are TRBV11-2 and TRBJ1-2; no firm D call. V was trimmed by 0 bases and J by 8 bases, leaving 13 bases between them. CDR1 and CDR2 (germline): SGHAT, FQNNGV. The CDR3 extends over 14 amino acids. CDR3 sequence: CASSLDPIQGGYTF. The CDR3, as DNA: TGTGCCAGCAGCTTAGATCCCATACAAGGAGGCTACACCTTC.

The CDR3 region is CASSRPRLAGGGETQYF. In DNA form, the CDR3 reads TGTGCCAGCAGTAGACCCCGTCTAGCGGGGGGGGGAGAGACCCAGTACTTC. V is TRBV6-2 or TRBV6-3 and J is TRBJ2-5; 12 nucleotides agree with TRBD2. The CDR3 is 17 amino acids. Germline lookup yields CDR1 MNHEY and CDR2 SVGEGT. With 5 bases clipped from V and 4 bases from J, the junction kept 11 bases outside the gene matches.

Concerning this clone: The sample contains more than one DNA sequence encoding this CDR3. V gene TRBV6-5 combines with J gene TRBJ1-1; D remains ambiguous. CDR1 is MNHEY and CDR2 is SVGAGI in the germline V gene. The CDR3 is made up of 15 amino acids. Deletions cut 0 bases from V and 4 bases from J, with 12 bases between. This CDR3 is CASSYSLGGGTEAFF. DNA for the CDR3: TGTGCCAGCAGTTACTCTCTGGGAGGAGGCACTGAAGCTTTCTTT.

The CDR3: CASTRGTEAFF. The CDR3 coding sequence is TGTGCCAGCACCCGAGGCACTGAAGCTTTCTTT. This sequence joins TRBV6-6 and TRBJ1-1, with unresolved D. The CDR3 runs to 11 residues. Trimming removed 7 bases at V and 4 bases at J, with 7 bases between. Germline V gives CDR1 MNHNY, CDR2 SVGAGI (reference sequence).

The chain couples TRBV30 to TRBJ1-1; TRBD1 might be the D (6 bases). The length of the CDR3 is 14 residues. Germline V lookup: CDR1 GTSNPN, CDR2 SVGIG (reference sequence). Trimming took off 5 bases at V and 2 bases at J, with 15 bases between the two ends. The CDR3 spells CAWYPRTVNTEAFF. Written as DNA, the CDR3 is TGTGCCTGGTACCCGCGGACAGTCAACACTGAAGCTTTCTTT.

The chain employs TRBV7-9 and TRBJ2-1; D gene ambiguous. The germline gives CDR1 SEHNR, CDR2 FQNEAQ (reference sequence). V was cut by 1 base and J by 4 bases, with 14 bases left in between. The CDR3 is 16 residues long. The CDR3 loop is CASSLVRIGRYNEQFF. CDR3 nucleotides: TGTGCCAGCAGCTTAGTAAGAATCGGACGGTACAATGAGCAGTTCTTC. The full variable domain, rest sourced from reference TRBV7-9 and TRBJ2-1, is DTGVSQNPRHKITKRGQNVTFRCDPISEHNRLYWYRQTLGQGPEFLTYFQNEAQLEKSRLLSDRFSAERPKGSFSTLEIQRTEQGDSAMYLCASSLVRIGRYNEQFFGPGTRLTVL.